These 10 T cell receptor beta chains came from one sample sequenced in a study of long-term antiretroviral therapy in people with HIV. They ran version v3.0 of the immunoSEQ assay at survey level. Method: immunoSEQ multiplex PCR; TCRdb's copy keeps in-frame clones and lacks some. Here the sample spans about 30,000 clones, about 82% being singletons. The sequencing used unsorted PBMCs, collected 3 years after starting antiretroviral therapy. The receptors come from a man aged 35 to 55 with HIV.

The gene calls are TRBV19 and TRBJ1-4; D gene ambiguous. Trimming stripped 8 bases from V and 12 bases from J, with 19 bases between. The CDR3 covers 13 residues. The germline V gene encodes CDR1 LNHDA and CDR2 SQIVND (reference sequence). The CDR3 bases are TGTGCCAGTCACACCCCCGCGGAGCCTCAACTGTTTTTT. Encoded protein: CASHTPAEPQLFF.

This chain links TRBV4-3 with TRBJ2-2; D gene ambiguous. Looked up from germline, CDR1 is LGHNA and CDR2 is YSLEER. V was cut by 0 bases and J by 9 bases, with 5 bases left in between. There are 12 residues in the CDR3. CDR3 sequence: CASSQDFRELFF. DNA for the CDR3: TGCGCCAGCAGCCAAGATTTCAGGGAGCTGTTTTTT.

The V call is TRBV5-5, the J call TRBJ2-3; D unclear. Trimming left V 1 base short and J 5 bases short, with 5 bases between. CDR1 and CDR2 (germline): SGHKS, YYEKEE (reference sequence). CDR3 size: 12 residues. CDR3 in amino acids: CASSLFGDTQYF. In DNA form, the CDR3 reads TGTGCCAGCAGCTTGTTTGGAGATACGCAGTATTTT.

J is TRBJ1-2 and V is TRBV30; D not resolved. The ends were cut back, 2 bases at V and 8 bases at J, with 18 bases in the middle. The CDR3 sequence is 14 residues long. Per the germline V gene, CDR1 is GTSNPN and CDR2 is SVGIG (reference sequence). In DNA, the CDR3 is TGTGCCTGGAGTCCACCCGGACTTGTCGAGGGCTACACCTTC. It is translated as CAWSPPGLVEGYTF.

J is TRBJ2-7 and V is TRBV5-6; D unresolved. The CDR3 has 12 amino acids. CDR1 and CDR2 from the germline V gene are SGHDT and YYEEEE. Trimming shortened V by 0 bases and J by 2 bases, and 3 bases separated the two germline ends. The CDR3 is CASSLDTYEQYF. The CDR3 DNA reads TGTGCCAGCAGCTTGGACACCTACGAGCAGTACTTC.

Concerning this clone: The junction and the germline gene differ at one end; a read error may be behind it. The gene calls are TRBV11-1 and TRBJ1-4; D remains unclear. CDR1 and CDR2 (germline): SGHAT, FQDESV (reference sequence). The CDR3 totals 16 residues. CDR3 in DNA: TGTGCCAGCAGCCACCCAGCAGGTGCAACTAATGAAAAACTATTTTTT. It specifies CASSHPAGATNEKLFF.

This chain connects TRBV4-1 to TRBJ1-2; tentatively, D is TRBD1 (6 bases). Trimming removed 0 bases at V and 9 bases at J, with 17 bases between. The CDR3 has 15 amino acids. Germline assignment: CDR1 MGHRA and CDR2 YSYEKL. CDR3 sequence: CASSQEGGLGDRYTF. CDR3 DNA: TGCGCCAGCAGCCAAGAAGGGGGTCTGGGGGATCGCTACACCTTC.

This chain joins TRBV19 and TRBJ2-1, with TRBD2 matching 7 bases. This CDR3 is 11 amino acids long. Germline V gene lookup returns CDR1 LNHDA and CDR2 SQIVND (reference sequence). V was pared by 8 bases and J by 7 bases, with 2 bases of the junction left unmatched. This chain's CDR3 is CASPGGNEQFF. CDR3 DNA sequence: TGTGCCAGTCCCGGGGGGAATGAGCAGTTCTTC.

The chain employs TRBV5-6 and TRBJ2-5; 11 nucleotides match TRBD2. The junction had 1 base not matched to a gene; V was cut back by 2 bases and J by 1 base. The CDR3 covers 15 residues. From germline, CDR1 is SGHDT and CDR2 YYEEEE. The CDR3 loop reads CASSFGLAGQETQYF. CDR3 DNA sequence: TGTGCCAGCAGCTTTGGACTAGCGGGCCAAGAGACCCAGTACTTC.

The genes are TRBV19 and TRBJ1-5, with 7 bases matching TRBD1. Germline-derived CDR1 and CDR2 are LNHDA and SQIVND (reference sequence). With V trimmed by 6 bases and J by 6 bases, 5 bases remained unmatched. The CDR3 is 13 residues long. CDR3 in amino acids: CASRQGFIQPQHF. The DNA for the CDR3 is TGTGCCAGTAGACAGGGGTTTATTCAGCCCCAGCATTTT.